This T cell receptor beta chain was recorded in a study of response to subunit inactivated influenza vaccine. Germline CDR1 and CDR2: LNHDA and SQIVND (reference sequence). The junction had 10 bases not matched to a gene; V was cut back by 7 bases and J by 5 bases. The CDR3 is made up of 14 amino acids. One entry per CDR3 protein results from TCRdb running MiXCR on the RT-PCR reads. The sample gives 450,000 to 700,000 distinct CDR3 sequences, 14% of which show up once; 11% is in the top ten. The rearrangement links TRBV19 to TRBJ2-7; 8 nucleotides agree with TRBD1. This sequence originates from a middle-aged man who received an inactivated influenza vaccine. The sequenced sample was PBMCs from blood, obtained approximately 13 days after vaccination. The CDR3 here is CASTSTGEVDEQYF. CDR3 bases: TGTGCCAGTACCTCGACAGGGGAGGTCGACGAGCAGTACTTC.